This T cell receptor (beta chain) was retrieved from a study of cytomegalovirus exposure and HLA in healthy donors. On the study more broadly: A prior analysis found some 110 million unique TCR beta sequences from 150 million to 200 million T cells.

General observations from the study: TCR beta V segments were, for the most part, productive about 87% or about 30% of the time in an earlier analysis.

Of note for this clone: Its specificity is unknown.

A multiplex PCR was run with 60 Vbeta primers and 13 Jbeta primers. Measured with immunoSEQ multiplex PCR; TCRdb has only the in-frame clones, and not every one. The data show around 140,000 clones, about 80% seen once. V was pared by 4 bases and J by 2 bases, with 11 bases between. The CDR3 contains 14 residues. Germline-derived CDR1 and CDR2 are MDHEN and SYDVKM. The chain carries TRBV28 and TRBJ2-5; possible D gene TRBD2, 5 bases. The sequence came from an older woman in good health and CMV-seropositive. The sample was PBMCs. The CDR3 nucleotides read TGTGCCAGCAGTTACCCCGGGATACAAGAGACCCAGTACTTC. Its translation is CASSYPGIQETQYF.